This entry describes one T cell receptor (beta chain). The antigen is undetermined. After removal of 1 base from V and 5 bases from J, the junction contained 10 bases not matched to a gene. From germline, CDR1 is DFQATT and CDR2 SNEGSKA (reference sequence). The CDR3 spans 15 residues. A second PCR of 7 to 11 cycles used a sample-barcoded 5' primer and a J-beta primer mix. In TCRdb, the 5' RACE reads were re-called with MiXCR into one record per CDR3 protein. The table shows over 1.5 million distinct CDR3 sequences, with about 50% occurring only once. These data originate in a study of blood T cells in healthy people across ages. Study overall: Template switching caught about one barcoded beta molecule for each two T cells. Overall study results and limits: More naive CD4+ cells and higher diversity were found in long-lived than in aged donors.

Material for sequencing was blood. The clonotype comes from a middle-aged woman in good health. The chain links TRBV20-1 to TRBJ2-5, with 7 bases matching TRBD1. The CDR3, as DNA: TGCAGTGCTAGAGGGACAGGACATCAAGTGGAGACCCAGTACTTC. Translation: CSARGTGHQVETQYF.